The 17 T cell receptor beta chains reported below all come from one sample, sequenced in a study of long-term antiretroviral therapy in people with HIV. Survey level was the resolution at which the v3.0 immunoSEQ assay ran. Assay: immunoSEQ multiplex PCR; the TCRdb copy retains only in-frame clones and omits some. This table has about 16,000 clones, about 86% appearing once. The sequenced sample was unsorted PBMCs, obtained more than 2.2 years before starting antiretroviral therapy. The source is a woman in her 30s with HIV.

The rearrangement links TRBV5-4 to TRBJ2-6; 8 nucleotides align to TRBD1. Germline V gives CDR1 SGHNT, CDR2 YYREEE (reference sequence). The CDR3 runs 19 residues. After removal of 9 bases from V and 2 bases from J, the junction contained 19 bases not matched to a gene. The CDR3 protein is CATYLTGTGSRTGANVLTF. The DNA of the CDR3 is TGTGCCACCTACTTAACCGGGACAGGCAGTCGGACTGGGGCCAACGTCCTGACTTTC.

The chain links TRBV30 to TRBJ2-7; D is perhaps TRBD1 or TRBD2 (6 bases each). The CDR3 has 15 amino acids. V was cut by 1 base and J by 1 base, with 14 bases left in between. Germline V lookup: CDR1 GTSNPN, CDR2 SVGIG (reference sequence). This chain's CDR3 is CAWSGPGAFSYEQYF. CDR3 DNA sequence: TGTGCCTGGAGTGGCCCGGGGGCCTTTTCCTACGAGCAGTACTTC.

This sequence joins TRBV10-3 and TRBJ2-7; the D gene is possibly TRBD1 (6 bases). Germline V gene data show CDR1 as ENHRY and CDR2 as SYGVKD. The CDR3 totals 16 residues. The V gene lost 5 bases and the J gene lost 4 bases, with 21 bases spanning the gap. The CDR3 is CAISMDSQTVLYEQYF. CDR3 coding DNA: TGTGCCATCAGTATGGACAGCCAAACTGTGCTTTACGAGCAGTACTTC.

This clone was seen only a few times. In nucleotides, the CDR3 is TGTGCCAGCAGCTTCGGAAGCGGGGGATACAATGAGCAGTTCTTC. Translated, it gives CASSFGSGGYNEQFF. This chain uses TRBV11-1 with TRBJ2-1, with 8 nucleotides matching TRBD2. CDR1 and CDR2 (germline): SGHAT, FQDESV (reference sequence). Losses at the gene ends were 3 bases for V and 4 bases for J; bases not matched to a gene: 5. The length of the CDR3 is 15 residues. The variable domain in full, with the rest retrieved from reference TRBV11-1 and TRBJ2-1, is EAEVAQSPRYKITEKSQAVAFWCDPISGHATLYWYRQILGQGPELLVQFQDESVVDDSQLPKDRFSAERLKGVDSTLKIQPAELGDSAMYLCASSFGSGGYNEQFFGPGTRLTVL.

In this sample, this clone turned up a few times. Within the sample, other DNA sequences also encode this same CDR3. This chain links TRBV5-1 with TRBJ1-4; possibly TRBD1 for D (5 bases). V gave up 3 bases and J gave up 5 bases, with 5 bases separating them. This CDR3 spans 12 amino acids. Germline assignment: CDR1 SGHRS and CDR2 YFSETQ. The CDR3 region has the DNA TGCGCCAGCAGCTCAGGGAATGAAAAACTGTTTTTT. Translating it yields CASSSGNEKLFF.

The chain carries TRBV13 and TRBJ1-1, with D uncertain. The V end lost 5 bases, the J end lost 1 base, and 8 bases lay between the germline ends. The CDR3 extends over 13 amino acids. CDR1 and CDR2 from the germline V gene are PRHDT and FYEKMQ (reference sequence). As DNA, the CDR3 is TGTGCCAGCAGCCCCCTGGGGAACACTGAAGCTTTCTTT. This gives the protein CASSPLGNTEAFF.

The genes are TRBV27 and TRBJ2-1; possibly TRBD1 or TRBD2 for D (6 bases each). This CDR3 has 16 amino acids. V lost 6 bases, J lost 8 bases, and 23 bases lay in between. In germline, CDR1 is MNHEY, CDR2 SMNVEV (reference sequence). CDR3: CASSQSLGGPPDEQFF. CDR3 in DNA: TGTGCCAGCAGCCAGAGTTTGGGGGGCCCCCCAGATGAGCAGTTCTTC.

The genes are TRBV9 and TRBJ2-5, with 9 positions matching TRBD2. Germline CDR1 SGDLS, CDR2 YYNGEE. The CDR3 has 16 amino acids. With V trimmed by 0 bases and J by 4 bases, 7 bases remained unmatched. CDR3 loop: CASSVGGSGRGETQYF. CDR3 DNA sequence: TGTGCCAGCAGCGTAGGCGGTAGCGGGAGAGGAGAGACCCAGTACTTC.

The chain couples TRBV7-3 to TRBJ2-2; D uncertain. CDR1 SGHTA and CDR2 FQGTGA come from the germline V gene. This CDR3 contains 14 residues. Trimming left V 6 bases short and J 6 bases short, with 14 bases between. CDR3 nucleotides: TGTGCCAGCAGTCTCACTACAAGACCCGGGGAGCTGTTTTTT. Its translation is CASSLTTRPGELFF.

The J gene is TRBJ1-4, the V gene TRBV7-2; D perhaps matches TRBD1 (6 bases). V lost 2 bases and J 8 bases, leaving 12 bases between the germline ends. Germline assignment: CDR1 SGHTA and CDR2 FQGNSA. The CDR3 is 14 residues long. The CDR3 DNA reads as TGTGCCAGCAGCTTATCGGGGGCGCGGGAAAAACTGTTTTTT. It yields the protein CASSLSGAREKLFF.

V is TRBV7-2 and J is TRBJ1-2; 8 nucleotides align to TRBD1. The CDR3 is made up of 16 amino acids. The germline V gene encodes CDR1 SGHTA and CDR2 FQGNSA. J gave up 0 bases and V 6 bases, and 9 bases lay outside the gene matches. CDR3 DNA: TGTGCCAGCAGTTACACAGGGGGTGCAACTAACTATGGCTACACCTTC. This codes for CASSYTGGATNYGYTF.

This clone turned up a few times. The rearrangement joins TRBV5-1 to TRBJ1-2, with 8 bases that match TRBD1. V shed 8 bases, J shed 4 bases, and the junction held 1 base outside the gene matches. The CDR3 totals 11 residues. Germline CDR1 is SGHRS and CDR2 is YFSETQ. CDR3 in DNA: TGCGCCAGTCAGGGGGCCTATGGCTACACCTTC. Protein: CASQGAYGYTF.

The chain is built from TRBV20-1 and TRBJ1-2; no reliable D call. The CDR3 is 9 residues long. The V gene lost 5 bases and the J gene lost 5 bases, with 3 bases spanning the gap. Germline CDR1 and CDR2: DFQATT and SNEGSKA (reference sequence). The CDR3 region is CSAQYGYTF. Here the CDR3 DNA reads TGCAGTGCTCAATATGGCTACACCTTC.

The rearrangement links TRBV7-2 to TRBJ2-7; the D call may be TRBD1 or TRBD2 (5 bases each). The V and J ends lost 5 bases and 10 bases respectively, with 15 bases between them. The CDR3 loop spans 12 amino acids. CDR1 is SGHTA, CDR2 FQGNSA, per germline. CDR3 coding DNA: TGTGCCAGCAGCGAGTGGGGGTTCGGACAGTACTTC. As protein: CASSEWGFGQYF.

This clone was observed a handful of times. CDR3 residues: CASSLNPGSSYGYTF. The CDR3 DNA reads TGTGCCAGCAGCTTAAATCCGGGATCGAGCTATGGCTACACCTTC. The chain links TRBV7-3 to TRBJ1-2; D is unclear. The V and J ends lost 1 base and 4 bases respectively, with 13 bases between them. Germline loops: CDR1 SGHTA, CDR2 FQGTGA. This CDR3 has 15 amino acids.

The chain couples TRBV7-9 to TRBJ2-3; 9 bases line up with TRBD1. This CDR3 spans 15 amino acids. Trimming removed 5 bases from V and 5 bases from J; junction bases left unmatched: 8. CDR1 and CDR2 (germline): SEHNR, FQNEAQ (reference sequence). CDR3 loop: CASSLHTGQGDTQYF. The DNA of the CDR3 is TGTGCCAGCAGCCTCCATACGGGACAGGGAGATACGCAGTATTTT.

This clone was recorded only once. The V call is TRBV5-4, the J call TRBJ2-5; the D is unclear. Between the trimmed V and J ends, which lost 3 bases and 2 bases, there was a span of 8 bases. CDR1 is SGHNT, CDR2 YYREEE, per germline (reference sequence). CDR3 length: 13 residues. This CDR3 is CASSSNGQETQYF. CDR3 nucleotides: TGTGCCAGCAGCTCAAATGGGCAAGAGACCCAGTACTTC.